This T cell receptor (beta chain) was obtained from a study of cytomegalovirus exposure and HLA in healthy donors. Whole-study context: The 90 to 150 validation repertoires matched the approximately 670 first-cohort repertoires in platform, a later analysis reported. Study-level points and caveats: Rare TCR sequences dominated, though some public TCRs recurred in many donors. A few chains tied to CMV proved CMV antigen-specific in vitro.

The CDR3 is 13 amino acids. V was shortened by 10 bases and J by 1 base, with 11 bases between the two germline ends. Germline values: CDR1 SNHLY, CDR2 FYNNEI. Assay used: immunoSEQ multiplex PCR; TCRdb lists only in-frame clones, some missing. The sample carries some 170,000 clones, around 86% recorded once. A remark on this clone: Its cognate antigen is unknown.

The study drew the donors from its approximately 120-subject validation cohort, separate from the 666-subject first cohort. The chain uses TRBV2 and TRBJ1-5, with D perhaps TRBD1 (5 bases). The sample consisted of PBMCs. This receptor was obtained from a man aged 18-30 years in good health and CMV-seropositive. The CDR3 is CAIGGASNQPQHF. The CDR3 DNA reads as TGTGCCATCGGAGGGGCCAGCAATCAGCCCCAGCATTTT.